This T cell receptor (beta chain) derives from a study of blood T cells in healthy people across ages. Regarding the study as a whole: The unsorted PBMCs prevented any conclusive comparison of naive versus antigen-experienced cells.

Isolated per sample were at least 6 million PBMCs. Next came a second PCR, run for about 7 to 12 cycles, which used a sample-barcoded 5' primer along with a J-beta primer mix. Each cDNA molecule carried a tag from a template-switch adaptor that contained 12 random nucleotides. MiXCR, run by TCRdb on the 5' RACE reads, gives a single entry per CDR3 protein. This sample yields about 1.8 million distinct CDR3 sequences, of which about 50% are seen a single time; about 2.1% belongs to the top ten. Turning to this clonotype: What it binds is unknown.

V lost 0 bases, J lost 7 bases, and 10 bases lay in between. Germline V gene data show CDR1 as SGHDN and CDR2 as FVKESK. The CDR3 has 14 residues. Sequencing was performed on blood. The rearrangement joins TRBV14 to TRBJ2-1; no firm D call. This clonotype originated in a woman aged 40 to 50 in good health. CDR3 nucleotides: TGTGCCAGCAGCCAAGAACGCCGCAGGAATGAGCAGTTCTTC. This translates into CASSQERRRNEQFF.